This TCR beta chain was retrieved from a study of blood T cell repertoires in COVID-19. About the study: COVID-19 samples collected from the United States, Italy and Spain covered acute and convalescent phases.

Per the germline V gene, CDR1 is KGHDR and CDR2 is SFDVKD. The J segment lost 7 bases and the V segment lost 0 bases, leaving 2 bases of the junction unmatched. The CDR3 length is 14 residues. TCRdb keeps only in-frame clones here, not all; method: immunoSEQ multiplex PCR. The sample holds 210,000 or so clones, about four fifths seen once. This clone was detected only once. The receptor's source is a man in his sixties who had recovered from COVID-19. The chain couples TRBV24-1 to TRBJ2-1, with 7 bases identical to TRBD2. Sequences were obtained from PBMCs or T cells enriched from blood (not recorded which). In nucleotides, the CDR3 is TGTGCCACCAGTGATTTGCGGGGGGAAAATGAGCAGTTCTTC. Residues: CATSDLRGENEQFF.